This is a list of T cell receptor beta chains from one sample in a study of cytomegalovirus exposure and HLA in healthy donors. Assay: immunoSEQ multiplex PCR; the TCRdb copy retains only in-frame clones and omits some. The listing contains under 200,000 clones. Material for sequencing was PBMCs. These TCRs come from a man in his thirties or forties in good health and CMV-seronegative. Both conserved end residues are part of each CDR3. A D gene is named only where the DNA matches it firmly.

j_call: TRBJ2-6; cdr3_length: 15; d_call: TRBD2; v_call: TRBV28; cdr3_aa: CAAGRESSGANVLTF; cdr3_nt: TGTGCCGCGGGGCGGGAGAGCTCTGGGGCCAACGTCCTGACTTTC
j_call: TRBJ1-3; cdr3_length: 14; d_call: NA; v_call: TRBV7-9; cdr3_aa: CASSPAGRGNTIYF; cdr3_nt: TGTGCCAGCAGCCCGGCCGGCAGGGGAAACACCATATATTTT
j_call: TRBJ1-1; cdr3_length: 18; d_call: TRBD1; v_call: TRBV19; cdr3_aa: CASSLPVGTGSMNTEAFF; cdr3_nt: TGTGCCAGTAGTCTCCCCGTCGGGACAGGGAGTATGAACACTGAAGCTTTCTTT
j_call: TRBJ2-1; cdr3_length: 12; d_call: TRBD1; v_call: TRBV7-2; cdr3_aa: CASSSRGREQFF; cdr3_nt: TGTGCCAGCAGCTCCAGGGGGCGTGAGCAGTTCTTC
j_call: TRBJ1-1; cdr3_length: 12; d_call: NA; v_call: TRBV2; cdr3_aa: CASTRENTEAFF; cdr3_nt: TGTGCCAGCACACGGGAGAACACTGAAGCTTTCTTT
j_call: TRBJ2-5; cdr3_length: 18; d_call: NA; v_call: TRBV27; cdr3_aa: CASSLNFPGRGSGETQYF; cdr3_nt: TGTGCCAGCAGTTTAAATTTTCCCGGTCGGGGTAGTGGAGAGACCCAGTACTTC
j_call: TRBJ2-5; cdr3_length: 18; d_call: TRBD1; v_call: TRBV28; cdr3_aa: CASSFWMAGMGQQETQYF; cdr3_nt: TGTGCCAGCAGTTTTTGGATGGCCGGAATGGGACAGCAAGAGACCCAGTACTTC
j_call: TRBJ2-2; cdr3_length: 14; d_call: NA; v_call: TRBV6-6; cdr3_aa: CASSYSPDTGELFF; cdr3_nt: TGTGCCAGCAGTTACTCCCCGGACACCGGGGAGCTGTTTTTT
j_call: TRBJ2-2; cdr3_length: 14; d_call: TRBD2; v_call: TRBV5-4; cdr3_aa: CASSLRGDTGELFF; cdr3_nt: TGTGCCAGCAGCTTGCGGGGGGATACCGGGGAGCTGTTTTTT
j_call: TRBJ2-2; cdr3_length: 13; d_call: NA; v_call: TRBV11-3; cdr3_aa: CASSLVNTGELFF; cdr3_nt: TGTGCCAGCAGCTTAGTAAACACCGGGGAGCTGTTTTTT
j_call: TRBJ2-6; cdr3_length: 14; d_call: NA; v_call: TRBV2; cdr3_aa: CASTGGTGANVLTF; cdr3_nt: TGTGCCAGCACAGGGGGGACTGGGGCCAACGTCCTGACTTTC
j_call: TRBJ1-5; cdr3_length: 13; d_call: NA; v_call: TRBV2; cdr3_aa: CASSAQRQQPQHF; cdr3_nt: TGTGCCAGCAGTGCCCAGCGCCAACAGCCCCAGCATTTT
j_call: TRBJ2-5; cdr3_length: 15; d_call: TRBD1; v_call: TRBV6-5; cdr3_aa: CASTMGQAAQETRYF; cdr3_nt: TGTGCCAGCACTATGGGACAGGCGGCACAAGAGACCCGGTACTTC
j_call: TRBJ1-6; cdr3_length: 13; d_call: NA; v_call: TRBV6-1; cdr3_aa: CASINSYNSPLHF; cdr3_nt: TGTGCCAGCATAAACTCCTATAATTCACCCCTCCACTTT
j_call: TRBJ1-1; cdr3_length: 14; d_call: NA; v_call: TRBV15; cdr3_aa: CATSRVGGDTEAFF; cdr3_nt: TGTGCCACCAGCAGAGTTGGAGGGGACACTGAAGCTTTCTTT
j_call: TRBJ2-1; cdr3_length: 15; d_call: TRBD2; v_call: TRBV18; cdr3_aa: CASSLSGSGGNEQFF; cdr3_nt: TGTGCCAGCTCACTTAGCGGGAGTGGGGGCAATGAGCAGTTCTTC
j_call: TRBJ1-2; cdr3_length: 14; d_call: NA; v_call: TRBV7-9; cdr3_aa: CASSSTDSIDGYTF; cdr3_nt: TGTGCCAGCAGCTCCACGGACAGCATTGATGGCTACACCTTC
j_call: TRBJ1-1; cdr3_length: 14; d_call: NA; v_call: TRBV5-4; cdr3_aa: CASSLVGGLTEAFF; cdr3_nt: TGTGCCAGCAGCTTGGTGGGTGGGCTCACTGAAGCTTTCTTT
j_call: TRBJ1-1; cdr3_length: 13; d_call: NA; v_call: TRBV29-1; cdr3_aa: CSVDTEFNTEAFF; cdr3_nt: TGCAGCGTTGACACAGAATTCAACACTGAAGCTTTCTTT
j_call: TRBJ2-5; cdr3_length: 13; d_call: NA; v_call: TRBV19; cdr3_aa: CASSPDTEETQYF; cdr3_nt: TGTGCCAGTAGTCCTGACACTGAAGAGACCCAGTACTTC
j_call: TRBJ2-2; cdr3_length: 15; d_call: TRBD2; v_call: TRBV6-1; cdr3_aa: CASSGDYVNTGELFF; cdr3_nt: TGTGCCAGCAGTGGGGACTACGTGAACACCGGGGAGCTGTTTTTT
j_call: TRBJ1-1; cdr3_length: 13; d_call: NA; v_call: TRBV7-3; cdr3_aa: CASSSQGGTEAFF; cdr3_nt: TGTGCCAGCAGCTCACAGGGCGGCACTGAAGCTTTCTTT
j_call: TRBJ1-2; cdr3_length: 16; d_call: NA; v_call: TRBV18; cdr3_aa: CASSRNKRTCCYGYTF; cdr3_nt: TGTGCCAGCTCACGTAATAAAAGGACATGCTGCTATGGCTACACCTTC
j_call: TRBJ2-7; cdr3_length: 17; d_call: TRBD2; v_call: TRBV5-1; cdr3_aa: CASSLAATSGSSYEQYF; cdr3_nt: TGCGCCAGCAGCTTGGCTGCTACTAGCGGCAGCTCCTACGAGCAGTACTTC
j_call: TRBJ1-2; cdr3_length: 14; d_call: NA; v_call: TRBV6-5; cdr3_aa: CASRPGQTLDGYTF; cdr3_nt: TGTGCCAGCAGACCGGGACAAACTCTGGATGGCTACACCTTC
j_call: TRBJ1-1; cdr3_length: 13; d_call: NA; v_call: TRBV6-5; cdr3_aa: CASSYMGGTEAFF; cdr3_nt: TGTGCCAGCAGTTACATGGGGGGCACTGAAGCTTTCTTT
j_call: TRBJ1-2; cdr3_length: 14; d_call: TRBD1; v_call: TRBV6-1; cdr3_aa: CASSEWTGNYGYTF; cdr3_nt: TGTGCCAGCAGTGAATGGACAGGGAACTATGGCTACACCTTC
j_call: TRBJ2-5; cdr3_length: 13; d_call: TRBD1; v_call: TRBV10-1; cdr3_aa: CASSRGQQETQYF; cdr3_nt: TGCGCCAGCAGCCGGGGACAGCAAGAGACCCAGTACTTC
j_call: TRBJ1-1; cdr3_length: 11; d_call: NA; v_call: TRBV6-1; cdr3_aa: CASTENTEAFF; cdr3_nt: TGTGCCAGCACAGAGAACACTGAAGCTTTCTTT
j_call: TRBJ2-1; cdr3_length: 14; d_call: NA; v_call: TRBV11-3; cdr3_aa: CASSPGKRLESQFF; cdr3_nt: TGTGCCAGCAGCCCAGGGAAAAGGCTTGAGAGTCAGTTCTTC
j_call: TRBJ2-3; cdr3_length: 14; d_call: TRBD1; v_call: TRBV5-1; cdr3_aa: CASSRGQGIDTQYF; cdr3_nt: TGCGCCAGCAGCCGGGGACAGGGGATAGATACGCAGTATTTT
j_call: TRBJ2-5; cdr3_length: 15; d_call: TRBD1; v_call: TRBV5-4; cdr3_aa: CASSLGTGQEETQYF; cdr3_nt: TGTGCCAGCAGCTTGGGGACAGGGCAGGAAGAGACCCAGTACTTC
j_call: TRBJ1-5; cdr3_length: 21; d_call: TRBD1; v_call: TRBV28; cdr3_aa: CASSLFGLWDRGHNSNQPQHF; cdr3_nt: TGTGCCAGCAGTTTATTTGGGCTGTGGGACAGGGGGCATAATAGCAATCAGCCCCAGCATTTT
j_call: TRBJ1-5; cdr3_length: 14; d_call: NA; v_call: TRBV6-1; cdr3_aa: CASGNRPGGQPQHF; cdr3_nt: TGTGCCAGCGGTAATCGGCCGGGAGGACAGCCCCAGCATTTT
j_call: TRBJ2-2; cdr3_length: 15; d_call: NA; v_call: TRBV9; cdr3_aa: CASSSRGGGTGELFF; cdr3_nt: TGTGCCAGCAGCTCTCGGGGAGGGGGCACCGGGGAGCTGTTTTTT
j_call: TRBJ1-1; cdr3_length: 15; d_call: NA; v_call: TRBV5-1; cdr3_aa: CASSLSGGPNTEAFF; cdr3_nt: TGCGCCAGCAGCTTGAGTGGAGGACCGAACACTGAAGCTTTCTTT
j_call: TRBJ1-2; cdr3_length: 12; d_call: TRBD1; v_call: TRBV27; cdr3_aa: CASSTQGAGYTF; cdr3_nt: TGTGCCAGCAGTACGCAGGGGGCTGGCTACACCTTC
j_call: TRBJ1-5; cdr3_length: 14; d_call: TRBD1; v_call: TRBV28; cdr3_aa: CASSRTGINQPQHF; cdr3_nt: TGTGCCAGCAGCCGGACAGGGATCAATCAGCCCCAGCATTTT
j_call: TRBJ1-2; cdr3_length: 12; d_call: NA; v_call: TRBV5-1; cdr3_aa: CASSLEGAGYTF; cdr3_nt: TGCGCCAGCAGCTTGGAGGGAGCCGGCTACACCTTC
j_call: TRBJ1-1; cdr3_length: 13; d_call: NA; v_call: TRBV5-4; cdr3_aa: CASSPVLGPEAFF; cdr3_nt: TGTGCCAGCAGTCCCGTCCTGGGCCCTGAAGCTTTCTTT
j_call: TRBJ2-3; cdr3_length: 14; d_call: TRBD2; v_call: TRBV7-2; cdr3_aa: CASSLGLRTDTQYF; cdr3_nt: TGTGCCAGCAGCTTGGGACTACGCACAGATACGCAGTATTTT
j_call: TRBJ2-3; cdr3_length: 14; d_call: TRBD2; v_call: TRBV7-9; cdr3_aa: CASCGSGRTDTQYF; cdr3_nt: TGTGCCAGCTGCGGGAGCGGGAGGACAGATACGCAGTATTTT
j_call: TRBJ2-3; cdr3_length: 15; d_call: TRBD2; v_call: TRBV27; cdr3_aa: CASSLWSGGTDTQYF; cdr3_nt: TGTGCCAGCAGTTTATGGAGCGGGGGGACAGATACGCAGTATTTT
j_call: TRBJ1-5; cdr3_length: 15; d_call: NA; v_call: TRBV5-8; cdr3_aa: CASSSGRYSNQPQHF; cdr3_nt: TGTGCCAGCAGCAGCGGGAGGTATAGCAATCAGCCCCAGCATTTT
j_call: TRBJ2-1; cdr3_length: 14; d_call: TRBD2; v_call: TRBV18; cdr3_aa: CASSPTSGMHEQFF; cdr3_nt: TGTGCCAGCTCACCAACTAGCGGGATGCATGAGCAGTTCTTC
j_call: TRBJ2-7; cdr3_length: 15; d_call: TRBD1; v_call: TRBV5-4; cdr3_aa: CASSGARDRSYEQYF; cdr3_nt: TGTGCCAGCAGCGGGGCTAGGGACAGATCCTACGAGCAGTACTTC
j_call: TRBJ1-2; cdr3_length: 14; d_call: NA; v_call: TRBV30; cdr3_aa: CAWSVRAGIYGYTF; cdr3_nt: TGTGCCTGGAGTGTACGAGCGGGAATCTATGGCTACACCTTC
j_call: TRBJ2-1; cdr3_length: 15; d_call: NA; v_call: TRBV6-6; cdr3_aa: CASRPGVGGYNEQFF; cdr3_nt: TGTGCCAGCAGGCCCGGGGTGGGGGGCTACAATGAGCAGTTCTTC
j_call: TRBJ2-3; cdr3_length: 12; d_call: NA; v_call: TRBV19; cdr3_aa: CASSPQGTTQYF; cdr3_nt: TGTGCCAGTAGTCCTCAGGGTACAACGCAGTATTTT
j_call: TRBJ2-7; cdr3_length: 15; d_call: NA; v_call: TRBV5-1; cdr3_aa: CASSPDRQRSYEQYF; cdr3_nt: TGCGCCAGCAGCCCGGACAGACAGCGTTCCTACGAGCAGTACTTC
j_call: TRBJ1-2; cdr3_length: 17; d_call: NA; v_call: TRBV19; cdr3_aa: CASSIVFGNLANYGYTF; cdr3_nt: TGTGCCAGTAGTATAGTATTCGGGAACTTAGCTAACTATGGCTACACCTTC